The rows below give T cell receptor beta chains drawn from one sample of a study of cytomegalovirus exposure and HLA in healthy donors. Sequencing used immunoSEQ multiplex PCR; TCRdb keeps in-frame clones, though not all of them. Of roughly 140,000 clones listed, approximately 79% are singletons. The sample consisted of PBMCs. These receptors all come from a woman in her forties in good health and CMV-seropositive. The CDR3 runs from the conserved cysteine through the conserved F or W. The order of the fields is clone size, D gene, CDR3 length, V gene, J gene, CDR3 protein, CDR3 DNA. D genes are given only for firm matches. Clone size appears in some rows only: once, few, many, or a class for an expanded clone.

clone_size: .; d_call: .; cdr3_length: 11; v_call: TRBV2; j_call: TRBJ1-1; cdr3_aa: CALGGNTEAFF; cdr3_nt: TGTGCTCTAGGAGGGAACACTGAAGCTTTCTTT
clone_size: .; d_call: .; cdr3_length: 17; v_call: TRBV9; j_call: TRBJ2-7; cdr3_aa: CASSVGGEWGSANEQYF; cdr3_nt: TGTGCCAGCAGCGTAGGGGGGGAGTGGGGGTCCGCCAACGAGCAGTACTTC
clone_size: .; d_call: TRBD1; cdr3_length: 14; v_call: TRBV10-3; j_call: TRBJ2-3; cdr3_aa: CAIADRGRTDTQYF; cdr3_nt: TGTGCCATCGCGGACAGGGGGCGGACAGATACGCAGTATTTT
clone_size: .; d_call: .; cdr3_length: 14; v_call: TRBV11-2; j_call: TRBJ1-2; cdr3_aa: CASSRPGLDYGYTF; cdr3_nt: TGTGCCAGCAGCCGACCAGGGTTGGACTATGGCTACACCTTC
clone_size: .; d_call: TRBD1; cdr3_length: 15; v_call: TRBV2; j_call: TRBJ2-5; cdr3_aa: CASSGQGAYQETQYF; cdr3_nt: TGTGCCAGCAGTGGACAGGGGGCGTACCAAGAGACCCAGTACTTC
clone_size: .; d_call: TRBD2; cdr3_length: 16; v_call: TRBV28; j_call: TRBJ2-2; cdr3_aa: CASSLSSGGRDGELFF; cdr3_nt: TGTGCCAGCAGTTTATCCAGCGGGGGGAGAGACGGGGAGCTGTTTTTT
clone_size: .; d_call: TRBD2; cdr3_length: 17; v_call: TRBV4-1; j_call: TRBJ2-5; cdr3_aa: CASSGLAGEVGKETQYF; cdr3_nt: TGCGCCAGCAGCGGGCTAGCGGGGGAAGTAGGTAAAGAGACCCAGTACTTC
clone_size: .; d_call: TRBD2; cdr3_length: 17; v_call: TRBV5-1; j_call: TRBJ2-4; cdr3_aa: CASSFGSSGGEGNIQYF; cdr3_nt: TGCGCCAGCAGCTTTGGTTCTAGCGGGGGAGAGGGAAACATTCAGTACTTC
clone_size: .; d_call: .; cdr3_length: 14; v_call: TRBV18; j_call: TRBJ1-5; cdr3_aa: CASSPSPINQPQHF; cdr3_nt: TGTGCCAGCTCACCGTCGCCTATCAATCAGCCCCAGCATTTT
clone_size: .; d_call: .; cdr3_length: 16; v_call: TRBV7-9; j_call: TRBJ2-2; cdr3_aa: CSSSLNRNSNTGELFF; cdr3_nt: TGTTCCAGCAGCTTAAACAGGAATTCGAACACCGGGGAGCTGTTTTTT
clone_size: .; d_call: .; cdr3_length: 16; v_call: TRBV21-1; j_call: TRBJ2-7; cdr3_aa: CASSKVDSGGTYEQYF; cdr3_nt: TGTGCCAGCAGCAAAGTGGATAGCGGGGGGACTTACGAGCAGTACTTC
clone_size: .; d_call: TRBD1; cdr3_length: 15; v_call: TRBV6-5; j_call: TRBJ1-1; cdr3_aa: CASIKLGTGGTEAFF; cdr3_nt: TGTGCCAGCATCAAGCTCGGGACAGGGGGCACTGAAGCTTTCTTT
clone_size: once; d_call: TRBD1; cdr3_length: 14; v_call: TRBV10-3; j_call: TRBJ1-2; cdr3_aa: CAISSGTAGGGYTF; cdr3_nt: TGTGCCATCAGTAGTGGGACGGCAGGGGGGGGCTACACCTTC
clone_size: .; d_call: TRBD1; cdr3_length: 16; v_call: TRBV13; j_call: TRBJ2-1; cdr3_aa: CASSTETGPTYNEQFF; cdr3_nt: TGTGCCAGCAGCACCGAGACAGGGCCAACCTACAATGAGCAGTTCTTC
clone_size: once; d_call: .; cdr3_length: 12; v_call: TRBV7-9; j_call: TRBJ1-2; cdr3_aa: CASLPSIYGYTF; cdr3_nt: TGTGCCAGCCTACCTTCGATCTATGGCTACACCTTC
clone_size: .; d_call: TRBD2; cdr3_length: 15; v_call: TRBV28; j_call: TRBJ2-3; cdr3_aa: CAASTLAGSTDTQYF; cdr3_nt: TGTGCCGCATCCACCCTAGCGGGGAGCACAGATACGCAGTATTTT
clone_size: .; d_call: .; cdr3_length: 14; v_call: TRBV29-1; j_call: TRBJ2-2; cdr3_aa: CSAFGGPSTGELFF; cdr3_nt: TGCAGCGCTTTCGGGGGGCCCTCCACCGGGGAGCTGTTTTTT
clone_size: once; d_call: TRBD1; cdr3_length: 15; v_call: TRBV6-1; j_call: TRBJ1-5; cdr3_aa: CASSQGTGGNQPQHF; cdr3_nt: TGTGCCAGCAGCCAAGGGACAGGAGGCAATCAGCCCCAGCATTTT
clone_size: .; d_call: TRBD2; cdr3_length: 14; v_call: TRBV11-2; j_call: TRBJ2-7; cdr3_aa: CASSRLADTYEQYF; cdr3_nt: TGTGCCAGCTCTCGACTAGCGGATACCTACGAGCAGTACTTC
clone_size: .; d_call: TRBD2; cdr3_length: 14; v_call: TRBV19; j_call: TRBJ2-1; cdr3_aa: CASSILGGGLEQFF; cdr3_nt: TGTGCCAGTAGTATCCTTGGGGGGGGTTTGGAGCAGTTCTTC
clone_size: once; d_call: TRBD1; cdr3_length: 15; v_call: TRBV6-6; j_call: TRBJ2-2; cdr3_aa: CASSYTGTGAGELFF; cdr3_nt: TGTGCCAGCAGTTACACGGGAACAGGGGCCGGGGAGCTGTTTTTT
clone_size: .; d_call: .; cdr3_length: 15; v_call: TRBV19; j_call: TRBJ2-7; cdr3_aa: CASSIYPGLSYEQYF; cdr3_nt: TGTGCCAGTAGTATTTACCCAGGGCTCTCCTACGAGCAGTACTTC
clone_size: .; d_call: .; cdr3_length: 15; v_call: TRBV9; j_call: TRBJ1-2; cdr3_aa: CASSVDPGASYGYTF; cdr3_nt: TGTGCCAGCAGCGTAGATCCAGGGGCAAGCTATGGCTACACCTTC
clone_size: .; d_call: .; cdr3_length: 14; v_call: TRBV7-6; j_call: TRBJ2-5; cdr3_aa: CASSLGPGQETQYF; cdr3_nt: TGTGCCAGCAGCTTAGGTCCAGGGCAAGAGACCCAGTACTTC
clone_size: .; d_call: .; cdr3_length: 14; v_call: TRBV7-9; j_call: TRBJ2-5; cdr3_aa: CASSSSEIQETQYF; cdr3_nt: TGTGCCAGCAGTTCCTCAGAAATTCAAGAGACCCAGTACTTC
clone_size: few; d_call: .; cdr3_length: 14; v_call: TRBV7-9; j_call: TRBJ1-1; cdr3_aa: CASSSLGQNTEAFF; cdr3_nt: TGTGCCAGCAGCTCTTTAGGACAGAACACTGAAGCTTTCTTT